This T cell receptor beta chain was sequenced in a study of shared clonotypes between healthy human individuals. Across the whole study: Per donor, CD8 memory used one plate, CD8 naive used two, CD4 memory used three and CD4 naive used three.

With regard to this clone: Its antigen is unknown.

TCRdb's copy holds only in-frame clones and misses some; the assay was immunoSEQ multiplex PCR. The sample lists roughly 660,000 clones; about nine tenths were seen once. The germline V and J ends were trimmed by 7 bases and 6 bases, with 18 bases remaining between them. The germline gives CDR1 LNHDA, CDR2 SQIVND (reference sequence). The CDR3 spans 14 residues. Notes on the study in general: Across subsets, estimated richness was generally greater for naive than for memory populations.

All donors qualified as healthy HIV-negative adults and had experienced no recent acute infections or vaccinations. J is TRBJ1-2 and V is TRBV19; D may be TRBD1 (5 bases). The TCR comes from a young man in good health. Some clones in this sample may be carry-over from other donors' samples. The sample taken for sequencing was memory CD8+ T cells from PBMCs. As for subset: CD45RO+ cells pooled with CCR7-negative TemRA cells. The CDR3 sequence: CASTVSGGLNGYTF. CDR3 coding DNA: TGTGCCAGTACAGTAAGCGGGGGTCTGAATGGCTACACCTTC.